The entry that follows covers one TCR beta chain sequence. Other DNA sequences within the sample encode an identical CDR3. Germline loops: CDR1 SGHDN, CDR2 FVKESK. Trimming removed 1 base at V and 6 bases at J, with 13 bases between. This CDR3 has 15 residues. The protocol was immunoSEQ multiplex PCR, while the TCRdb copy is restricted to in-frame clones and leaves out a portion. The profile shows 66,000 or so clones, around 92% of them singletons. The source of the sample is a study of OX40 agonist ivuxolimab in advanced cancers. Study-level background: Patients got intravenous ivuxolimab at 0.01 to 10 mg/kg every 2 weeks. Dose-escalation patients suffered from hepatocellular carcinoma, melanoma, renal cell or head and neck cancer.

The J gene is TRBJ2-1, the V gene TRBV14; TRBD2 might be the D (6 bases). This sequence originates from an adult with an advanced solid tumor such as melanoma, head and neck, liver or kidney cancer. This sample comprised CD4+ or CD8+ T cells sorted from blood, obtained in a trial of the OX40 agonist ivuxolimab. The CDR3: CASSQAAGRGNEQFF. Written as DNA, the CDR3 is TGTGCCAGCAGCCAAGCGGCGGGGAGAGGCAATGAGCAGTTCTTC.